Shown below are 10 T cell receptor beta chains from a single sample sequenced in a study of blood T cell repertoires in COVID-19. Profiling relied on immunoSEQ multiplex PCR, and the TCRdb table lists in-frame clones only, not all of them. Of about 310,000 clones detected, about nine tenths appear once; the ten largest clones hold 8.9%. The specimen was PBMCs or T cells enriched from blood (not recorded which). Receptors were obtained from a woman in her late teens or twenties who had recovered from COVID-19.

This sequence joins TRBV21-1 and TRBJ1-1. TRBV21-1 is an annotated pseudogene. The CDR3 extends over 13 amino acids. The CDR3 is CASSKRGGTEAFF. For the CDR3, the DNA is TGTGCCAGCAGCAAACGGGGGGGCACTGAAGCTTTCTTT.

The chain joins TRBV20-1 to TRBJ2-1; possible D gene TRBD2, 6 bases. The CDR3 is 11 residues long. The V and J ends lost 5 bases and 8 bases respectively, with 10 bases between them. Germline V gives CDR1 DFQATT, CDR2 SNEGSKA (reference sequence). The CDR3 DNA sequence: TGCAGTGCTGAGACTAGTTATGAGCAGTTCTTC. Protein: CSAETSYEQFF.

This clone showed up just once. The CDR3 sequence: CASSIGVNYGYTF. CDR3 sequence (DNA): TGTGCCAGCAGTATAGGGGTGAACTATGGCTACACCTTC. J is TRBJ1-2 and V is TRBV6-4, with D possibly matching TRBD1 (5 bases). The CDR3 has 13 amino acids. Germline CDR1 is MRHNA and CDR2 is SNTAGT. With 5 bases removed from V and 2 bases from J, the gap between germline ends came to 9 bases.

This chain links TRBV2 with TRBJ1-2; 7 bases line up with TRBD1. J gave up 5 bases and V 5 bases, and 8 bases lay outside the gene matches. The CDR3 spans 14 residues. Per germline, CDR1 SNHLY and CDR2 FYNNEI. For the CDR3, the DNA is TGTGCCAGCAGTCGGGACAGCACAGGTTATGGCTACACCTTC. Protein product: CASSRDSTGYGYTF.

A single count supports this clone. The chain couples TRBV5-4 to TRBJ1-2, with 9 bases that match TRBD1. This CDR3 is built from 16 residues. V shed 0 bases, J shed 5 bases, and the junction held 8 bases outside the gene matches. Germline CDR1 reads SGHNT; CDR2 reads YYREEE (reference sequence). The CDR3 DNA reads TGTGCCAGCAGCTTGGTAGGGACAGGGATATTTTATGGCTACACCTTC. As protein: CASSLVGTGIFYGYTF.

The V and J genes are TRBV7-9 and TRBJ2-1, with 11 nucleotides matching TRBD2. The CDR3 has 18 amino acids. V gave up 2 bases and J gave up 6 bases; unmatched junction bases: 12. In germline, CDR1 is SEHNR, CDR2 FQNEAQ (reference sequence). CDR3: CASSLQTSGTIGINEQFF. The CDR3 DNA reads TGTGCCAGCAGCTTACAGACTAGCGGGACGATTGGCATCAATGAGCAGTTCTTC.

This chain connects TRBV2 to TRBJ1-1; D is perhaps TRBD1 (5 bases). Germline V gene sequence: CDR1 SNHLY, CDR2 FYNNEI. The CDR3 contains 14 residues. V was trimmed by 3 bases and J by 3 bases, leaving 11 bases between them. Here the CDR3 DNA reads TGTGCCAGCAGTGATCAGGGTGGATACACTGAAGCTTTCTTT. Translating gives CASSDQGGYTEAFF.

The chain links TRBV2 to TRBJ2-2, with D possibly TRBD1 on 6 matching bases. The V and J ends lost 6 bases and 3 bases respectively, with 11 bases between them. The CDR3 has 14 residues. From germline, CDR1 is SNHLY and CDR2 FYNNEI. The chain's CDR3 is CASRAGQHTGELFF. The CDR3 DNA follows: TGTGCCAGCAGGGCTGGACAGCACACCGGGGAGCTGTTTTTT.

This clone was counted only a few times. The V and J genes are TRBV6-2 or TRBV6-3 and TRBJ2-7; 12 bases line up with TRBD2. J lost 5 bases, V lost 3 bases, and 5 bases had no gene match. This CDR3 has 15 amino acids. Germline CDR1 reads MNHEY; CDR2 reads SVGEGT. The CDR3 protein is CASSYLAGGRNEQYF. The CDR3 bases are TGTGCCAGCAGTTATCTAGCGGGAGGGAGGAACGAGCAGTACTTC.

CDR3 protein: CAAGRDRSYEQYF. Written as DNA, the CDR3 is TGTGCCGCCGGACGGGACAGGTCCTACGAGCAGTACTTC. The chain employs TRBV15 and TRBJ2-7, with 8 bases aligning to TRBD1. J lost 1 base, V lost 11 bases, and 7 bases had no gene match. CDR3 length: 13 amino acids. Germline V gene sequence: CDR1 LNHNV, CDR2 YYDKDF (reference sequence).